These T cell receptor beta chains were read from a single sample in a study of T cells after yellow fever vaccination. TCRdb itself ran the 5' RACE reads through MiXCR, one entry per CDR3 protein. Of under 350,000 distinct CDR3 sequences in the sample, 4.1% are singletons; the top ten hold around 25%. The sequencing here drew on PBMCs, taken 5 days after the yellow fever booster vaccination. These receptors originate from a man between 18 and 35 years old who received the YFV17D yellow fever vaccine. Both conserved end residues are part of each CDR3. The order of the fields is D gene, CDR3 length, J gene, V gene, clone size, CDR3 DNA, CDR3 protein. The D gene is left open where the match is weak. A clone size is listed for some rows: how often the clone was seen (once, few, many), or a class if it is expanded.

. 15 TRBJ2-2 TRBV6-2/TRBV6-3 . TGTGCCAGCAGATCTCCTCATGACTACACCGGGGAGCTGTTTTTT CASRSPHDYTGELFF
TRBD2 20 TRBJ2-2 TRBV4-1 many TGCGCCAGCAGCCCCACCTTGGGGACTAGCGGGGCCCCGAACACCGGGGAGCTGTTTTTT CASSPTLGTSGAPNTGELFF
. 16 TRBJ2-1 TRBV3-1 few TGTGCCAGCAGCATTCAGGCGGGCGGCTCCTACAATGAGCAGTTCTTC CASSIQAGGSYNEQFF
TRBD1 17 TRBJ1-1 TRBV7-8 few TGTGCCAGCAGCTCAAGGCAGGGACAGGGGGCTAACACTGAAGCTTTCTTT CASSSRQGQGANTEAFF
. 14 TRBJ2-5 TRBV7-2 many TGTGCCAGCAGCTTACTCTTGTACCAAGAGACCCAGTACTTC CASSLLLYQETQYF
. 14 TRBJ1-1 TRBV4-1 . TGCGCCAGCAGCCAAGATTTCGGGGCGGATGAAGCTTTCTTT CASSQDFGADEAFF
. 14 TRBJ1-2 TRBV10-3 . TGTGCCATCAGTGAGTCTCAGGAGTACTATGGCTACACCTTC CAISESQEYYGYTF
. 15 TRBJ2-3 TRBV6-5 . TGTGCCAGCAGTTACGGGGGGGGCTACACAGATACGCAGTATTTT CASSYGGGYTDTQYF
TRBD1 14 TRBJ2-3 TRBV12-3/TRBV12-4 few TGTGCCAGCATCATGGGACAGGCCACAGATACGCAGTATTTT CASIMGQATDTQYF
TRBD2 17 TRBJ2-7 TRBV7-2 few TGTGCCAGCAGCTTCGGACTAGCGGGGACAGGCTCCTACGAGCAGTACTTC CASSFGLAGTGSYEQYF
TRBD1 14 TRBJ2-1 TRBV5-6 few TGTGCCAGCAGCCTCGGGACAGCAACCCATGAGCAGTTCTTC CASSLGTATHEQFF
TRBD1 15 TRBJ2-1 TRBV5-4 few TGTGCCAGCAGGTGGACAGGGGGTACCTACAATGAGCAGTTCTTC CASRWTGGTYNEQFF
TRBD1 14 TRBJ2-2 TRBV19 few TGTGCCAGTAGTACGGGACAGGGTACCGGGGAGCTGTTTTTT CASSTGQGTGELFF
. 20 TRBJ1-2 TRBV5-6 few TGTGCCAGCAGCTTGGCCCGTCGGTGGATCGGACACACGGCATACTATGGCTACACCTTC CASSLARRWIGHTAYYGYTF
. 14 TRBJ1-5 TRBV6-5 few TGTGCCAGCAGTTACGGCTCCGCATATCAGCCCCAGCATTTT CASSYGSAYQPQHF
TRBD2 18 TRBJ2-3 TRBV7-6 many TGTGCCAGCAGCTTAGCGCCCGGCGGGGGGCCGACGGGCGATACGCAGTATTTT CASSLAPGGGPTGDTQYF
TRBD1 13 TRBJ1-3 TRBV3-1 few TGTGCCAGCGGGACAGGGGCTGGAAACACCATATATTTT CASGTGAGNTIYF
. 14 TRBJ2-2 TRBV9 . TGTGCCAGCAGCGTCGACCAGAACACCGGGGAGCTGTTTTTT CASSVDQNTGELFF
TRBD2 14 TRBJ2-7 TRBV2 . TGTGCCAGCAGTGTAGCGGGGGACTCCTACGAGCAGTACTTC CASSVAGDSYEQYF
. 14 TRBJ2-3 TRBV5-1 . TGCGCCAGCAGCTCGCTGACCGCGGGAGATACGCAGTATTTT CASSSLTAGDTQYF
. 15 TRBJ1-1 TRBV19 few TGTGCCAGTAGTAGGGGTATTCAGCCGAACACTGAAGCTTTCTTT CASSRGIQPNTEAFF
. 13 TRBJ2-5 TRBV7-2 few TGTGCCAGCACCCGGTTACCAGGCATGACCCAGTACTTC CASTRLPGMTQYF
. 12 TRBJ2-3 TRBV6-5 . TGTGCCAGCAGTTACGGGGAGAGTACGCAGTATTTT CASSYGESTQYF
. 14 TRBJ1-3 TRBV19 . TGTGCCATACGACCGGACCTCTCTGGAAACACCATATATTTT CAIRPDLSGNTIYF
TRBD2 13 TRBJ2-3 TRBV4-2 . TGTGCCAGCAGCTACCGGGGGGATAATACGCAGTATTTT CASSYRGDNTQYF
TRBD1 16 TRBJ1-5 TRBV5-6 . TGTGCCAGCAGCACCGGTCCGGGACAGGTCAATCAGCCCCAGCATTTT CASSTGPGQVNQPQHF
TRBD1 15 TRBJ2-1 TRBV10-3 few TGTGCCATCAGCGGCGGACAGGGGGTGTGGAATGAGCAGTTCTTC CAISGGQGVWNEQFF
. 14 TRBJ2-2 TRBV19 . TGTGCCAGCAGGGGTACGGCAACCACCGGGGAGCTGTTTTTT CASRGTATTGELFF
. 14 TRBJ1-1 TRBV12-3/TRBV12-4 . TGTGCCAGCAGTTTGAGGTCAGGGGATACTGAAGCTTTCTTT CASSLRSGDTEAFF
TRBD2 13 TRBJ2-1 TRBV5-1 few TGCGCCAGCAGGCCTAGCGGGGTTTATGAGCAGTTCTTC CASRPSGVYEQFF
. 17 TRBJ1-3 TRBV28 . TGTGCCAGCAGTCCAGGCGGGAACCTCCCCTCTGGAAACACCATATATTTT CASSPGGNLPSGNTIYF
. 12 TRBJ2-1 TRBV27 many TGTGCCAGCAGTTTATTGGGGCAGGGTGAGTTCTTC CASSLLGQGEFF
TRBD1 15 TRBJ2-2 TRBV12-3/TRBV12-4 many TGTGCCAGCAGTATCAGGGGGACGTACACCGGGGAGCTGTTTTTT CASSIRGTYTGELFF
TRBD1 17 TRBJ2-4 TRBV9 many TGTGCCAGCAGCGCTCCTTCCTCTGGACAGGGAAAAAACATTCAGTACTTC CASSAPSSGQGKNIQYF
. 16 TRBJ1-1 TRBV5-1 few TGCGCCAGCAGCGATCCTGCGACAGGACTGAACACTGAAGCTTTCTTT CASSDPATGLNTEAFF
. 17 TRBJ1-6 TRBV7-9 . TGTGCCAGCAGCAACAAGGGGTCGCGGCCGGGAAATTCACCCCTCCACTTT CASSNKGSRPGNSPLHF
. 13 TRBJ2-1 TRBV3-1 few TGTGCCAGCAGCCTCCAGGTGAACCATGAGCAGTTCTTC CASSLQVNHEQFF
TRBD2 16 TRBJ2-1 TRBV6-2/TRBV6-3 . TGTGCCAGCAGTTACGGAAGGACTAGTCAGGACAATGAGCAGTTCTTC CASSYGRTSQDNEQFF
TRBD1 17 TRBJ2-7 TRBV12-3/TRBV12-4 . TGTGCCAGCAGTCCTCCCGCCGGGACAGGGTCTTTCTACGAGCAGTACTTC CASSPPAGTGSFYEQYF
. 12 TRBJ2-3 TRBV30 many TGTGCCTGGAGTACGAAAGGGGATACGCAGTATTTT CAWSTKGDTQYF
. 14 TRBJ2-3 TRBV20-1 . TGCAGTGCCTCTACTAGATCCGGGACAGATACGCAGTATTTT CSASTRSGTDTQYF
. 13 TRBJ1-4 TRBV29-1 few TGCAGCGTTGAGGAGGGAGCAGCTGAAAAACTGTTTTTT CSVEEGAAEKLFF
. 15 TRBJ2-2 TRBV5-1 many TGCGCCAGCAGCTTGGTTACAGCCAGCCCCGGGGAGCTGTTTTTT CASSLVTASPGELFF
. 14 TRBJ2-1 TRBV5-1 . TGCGCCAGCAGCTTGACGCCCGGAGCTGTTGAGCAGTTCTTC CASSLTPGAVEQFF
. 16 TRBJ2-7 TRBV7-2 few TGTGCCAGCAGCTTAGCGTCGGCAGGCTTGGGAGACGAGCAGTACTTC CASSLASAGLGDEQYF
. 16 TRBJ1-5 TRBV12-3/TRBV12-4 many TGTGCCAGCAGCCTACGAGGGGCTGCGAGCAATCAGCCCCAGCATTTT CASSLRGAASNQPQHF